This entry lists 12 T cell receptor beta chains sequenced from one sample in a study of OX40 agonist ivuxolimab in advanced cancers. Clones were read by immunoSEQ multiplex PCR, and TCRdb kept only the in-frame ones, dropping some. Of more than 70,000 clones listed, about 90% are singletons. The sequencing used CD4+ or CD8+ T cells sorted from blood, collected in a trial of the OX40 agonist ivuxolimab. The receptors here all came from an adult with an advanced solid tumor such as melanoma, head and neck, liver or kidney cancer.

The chain recombines TRBV25-1 with TRBJ2-7; D might be TRBD1 or TRBD2, each matching 5 bases. With 2 bases removed from V and 7 bases from J, the gap between germline ends came to 12 bases. CDR3 length equals 13 residues. Germline CDR1 and CDR2: MGHDK and SYGVNS. Here the CDR3 reads CASSERGTGEQYF. The CDR3 bases are TGTGCCAGCAGTGAAAGGGGTACGGGAGAGCAGTACTTC.

This clone was observed a handful of times. V is TRBV5-1 and J is TRBJ2-7, with 8 bases fitting TRBD1. The trim removed 1 base at V and 3 bases at J, leaving 0 bases unmatched. CDR3 length equals 13 residues. Germline V lookup: CDR1 SGHRS, CDR2 YFSETQ. The CDR3 is CASSLTGGYEQYF. DNA of the CDR3: TGCGCCAGCAGCTTGACAGGGGGCTACGAGCAGTACTTC.

DNA of the CDR3: TGTGCCAGCAGCTTAGAAGCGGGTCTAGACGTGAGGGGCGAGCAGTACTTC. It codes for CASSLEAGLDVRGEQYF. This chain connects TRBV7-9 to TRBJ2-7; D might be TRBD2 (6 bases). Deletions cut 1 base from V and 6 bases from J, with 22 bases between. Germline values: CDR1 SEHNR, CDR2 FQNEAQ (reference sequence). The CDR3 totals 17 residues. Based on the CDR3 plus reference TRBV7-9 and TRBJ2-7, the full variable domain is DTGVSQNPRHKITKRGQNVTFRCDPISEHNRLYWYRQTLGQGPEFLTYFQNEAQLEKSRLLSDRFSAERPKGSFSTLEIQRTEQGDSAMYLCASSLEAGLDVRGEQYFGPGTRLTVT.

This clone was detected once. The gene calls are TRBV30 and TRBJ2-7; perhaps TRBD1 as D (5 bases). V was shortened by 5 bases and J by 2 bases, with 13 bases between the two germline ends. Germline V gene lookup returns CDR1 GTSNPN and CDR2 SVGIG (reference sequence). This CDR3 region has 13 residues. The CDR3 sequence: CAWSGKGTYEQYF. CDR3 DNA sequence: TGTGCCTGGTCAGGGAAGGGAACCTACGAGCAGTACTTC.

V and J are TRBV7-2 and TRBJ2-5; TRBD1 is a possible D gene (5 bases). Germline lookup yields CDR1 SGHTA and CDR2 FQGNSA. The CDR3 contains 15 residues. The germline V and J ends were trimmed by 2 bases and 4 bases, with 14 bases remaining between them. For the CDR3, the DNA is TGTGCCAGCAGCTTACGCGGCAGGGAAGGAGAGACCCAGTACTTC. Encoded protein: CASSLRGREGETQYF.

This chain uses TRBV7-3 with TRBJ2-3; the D gene is possibly TRBD1 (6 bases). The V end was cut by 2 bases, the J end by 6 bases, with 15 bases between. This CDR3 comprises 15 residues. Germline V gives CDR1 SGHTA, CDR2 FQGTGA. CDR3 sequence (DNA): TGTGCCAGCAGCTTAGCCGTAACTAGGGGGGATACGCAGTATTTT. It encodes CASSLAVTRGDTQYF.

V gene TRBV5-1 combines with J gene TRBJ2-7, with 10 bases aligning to TRBD1. This CDR3 is built from 15 residues. Germline V gene lookup returns CDR1 SGHRS and CDR2 YFSETQ. V dropped 2 bases and J dropped 2; count of bases not matched to a gene: 4. The DNA for the CDR3 is TGCGCCAGCAGCTTTATGACAGGGGGCGCCTACGAGCAGTACTTC. This translates into CASSFMTGGAYEQYF. The variable domain in full, completed from reference TRBV5-1 and TRBJ2-7, reads KAGVTQTPRYLIKTRGQQVTLSCSPISGHRSVSWYQQTPGQGLQFLFEYFSETQRNKGNFPGRFSGRQFSNSRSEMNVSTLELGDSALYLCASSFMTGGAYEQYFGPGTRLTVT.

The chain is built from TRBV5-6 and TRBJ1-2; D may be TRBD1 (5 bases). CDR3 length: 16 amino acids. Trimming pared 0 bases from V and 4 bases from J, leaving 16 bases between. Germline V gives CDR1 SGHDT, CDR2 YYEEEE. Here the CDR3 reads CASSLALRGTVYGYTF. The CDR3 DNA reads TGTGCCAGCAGCTTGGCCTTAAGGGGTACTGTCTATGGCTACACCTTC. Full variable domain (remainder filled in from reference TRBV5-6 and TRBJ1-2): DAGVTQSPTHLIKTRGQQVTLRCSPKSGHDTVSWYQQALGQGPQFIFQYYEEEERQRGNFPDRFSGHQFPNYSSELNVNALLLGDSALYLCASSLALRGTVYGYTFGSGTRLTVV.

V gene TRBV11-2 combines with J gene TRBJ2-1; TRBD1 aligns across 9 bases. The length of the CDR3 is 14 residues. Germline trimming cut 5 bases from V and 7 bases from J; bases unmatched to any gene: 6. Germline V gene sequence: CDR1 SGHAT, CDR2 FQNNGV. CDR3 amino acids: CASSPGQGPNEQFF. DNA of the CDR3: TGTGCCAGCAGCCCGGGACAGGGTCCGAATGAGCAGTTCTTC.

The chain joins TRBV4-1 to TRBJ2-1; 10 bases align to TRBD2. Trimming removed 2 bases from V and 5 bases from J; junction bases left unmatched: 6. Germline assignment: CDR1 MGHRA and CDR2 YSYEKL. This CDR3 has 16 residues. CDR3 in DNA: TGCGCCAGCAGCCAAACCATACTAGCGGGGCACAATGAGCAGTTCTTC. Protein product: CASSQTILAGHNEQFF.

The chain links TRBV18 to TRBJ1-4; perhaps TRBD1 as D (6 bases). V lost 2 bases and J 4 bases, leaving 17 bases between the germline ends. The CDR3 has 17 amino acids. Germline V gene data show CDR1 as KGHSH and CDR2 as LQKENI. The CDR3 sequence is CASSPSSRTAINEKLFF. The DNA of the CDR3 is TGTGCCAGCTCACCATCTTCACGGACAGCGATTAATGAAAAACTGTTTTTT. The full variable domain, completed using reference TRBV18 and TRBJ1-4, is NAGVMQNPRHLVRRRGQEARLRCSPMKGHSHVYWYRQLPEEGLKFMVYLQKENIIDESGMPKERFSAEFPKEGPSILRIQQVVRGDSAAYFCASSPSSRTAINEKLFFGSGTQLSVL.

J is TRBJ2-3 and V is TRBV9, with 8 bases fitting TRBD1. The CDR3 is 16 amino acids. Losses at the gene ends were 4 bases for V and 3 bases for J; bases not matched to a gene: 10. Per the germline V gene, CDR1 is SGDLS and CDR2 is YYNGEE. CDR3 region: CASSRGTGGWTDTQYF. The CDR3 region has the DNA TGTGCCAGCAGCCGGGGTACAGGGGGGTGGACAGATACGCAGTATTTT.